A selection of T cell receptor beta chains follows, all from one sample in a study of graft-versus-host responses after intestinal transplantation. Their specific antigens are unknown. Assay: immunoSEQ multiplex PCR; the TCRdb copy retains only in-frame clones and omits some. The repertoire holds about 94,000 clones, with 90% to 95% as singletons. The sample here was unstimulated CD8+ T cells sorted from spleen or lymph node cells, taken before intestinal transplant. Source of these receptors: a human donor who received an intestinal transplant. Both conserved end residues are part of each CDR3. D genes are given only for firm matches. Not all rows give a size; the values are once, few, many and, for expanded clones, a class.

D: NA; V: TRBV11-2; size: once; J: TRBJ1-4; CDR3: CASSFRGGATNEKLFF; DNA: TGTGCCAGCAGCTTTCGCGGGGGGGCAACTAATGAAAAACTGTTTTTT
D: TRBD1; V: TRBV7-9; size: NA; J: TRBJ2-5; CDR3: CASSPRWGQGGYETQYF; DNA: TGTGCCAGCAGCCCCCGTTGGGGACAGGGGGGTTATGAGACCCAGTACTTC
D: NA; V: TRBV13; size: NA; J: TRBJ1-1; CDR3: CASSLDVGVTEAFF; DNA: TGTGCCAGCAGCTTAGATGTAGGGGTTACTGAAGCTTTCTTT
D: NA; V: TRBV4-1; size: NA; J: TRBJ2-5; CDR3: CASSQDTRQETQYF; DNA: TGCGCCAGCAGCCAAGACACTAGACAAGAGACCCAGTACTTC
D: TRBD2; V: TRBV6-5; size: NA; J: TRBJ2-1; CDR3: CASSRTSGGYNEQFF; DNA: TGTGCCAGCAGCCGGACTAGCGGGGGGTACAATGAGCAGTTCTTC
D: NA; V: TRBV15; size: NA; J: TRBJ2-1; CDR3: CATSKGLYNEQFF; DNA: TGTGCCACCAGCAAGGGACTCTACAATGAGCAGTTCTTC
D: TRBD2; V: TRBV4-1; size: NA; J: TRBJ2-7; CDR3: CASSQAGGGMGEEQYF; DNA: TGCGCCAGCAGCCAGGCTGGCGGGGGTATGGGAGAAGAGCAGTACTTC
D: NA; V: TRBV6-5; size: NA; J: TRBJ1-6; CDR3: CASSPQAEVISPLHF; DNA: TGTGCCAGCAGCCCACAGGCAGAGGTCATCTCACCCCTCCACTTT
D: TRBD2; V: TRBV7-2; size: NA; J: TRBJ2-3; CDR3: CASSLRAGGVADTQYF; DNA: TGTGCCAGCAGCTTAAGGGCGGGGGGGGTCGCAGATACGCAGTATTTT
D: NA; V: TRBV30; size: NA; J: TRBJ2-7; CDR3: CAWSVGAGYEQYF; DNA: TGTGCCTGGAGTGTAGGGGCCGGCTACGAGCAGTACTTC
D: NA; V: TRBV5-6; size: NA; J: TRBJ2-3; CDR3: CASSLGTPAGTDTQYF; DNA: TGTGCCAGCAGCTTGGGAACGCCGGCGGGCACAGATACGCAGTATTTT
D: TRBD2; V: TRBV6-1; size: NA; J: TRBJ2-2; CDR3: CASSEVAGGPIGELFF; DNA: TGTGCCAGCAGTGAAGTAGCGGGGGGGCCAATCGGGGAGCTGTTTTTT
D: TRBD1; V: TRBV5-1; size: few; J: TRBJ1-2; CDR3: CASSPRQGAYNYGYTF; DNA: TGCGCCAGCAGCCCCAGACAGGGGGCCTATAACTATGGCTACACCTTC
D: NA; V: TRBV15; size: NA; J: TRBJ2-5; CDR3: CATSRVDPGKGETQYF; DNA: TGTGCCACCAGCAGAGTGGACCCGGGAAAAGGGGAGACCCAGTACTTC
D: NA; V: TRBV27; size: NA; J: TRBJ2-3; CDR3: CASSSAGYSTDTQYF; DNA: TGTGCCAGCAGTTCCGCGGGGTATAGCACAGATACGCAGTATTTT
D: NA; V: TRBV30; size: NA; J: TRBJ1-3; CDR3: CAWSPEGAGGNTIYF; DNA: TGTGCCTGGAGTCCAGAAGGAGCTGGTGGAAACACCATATATTTT
D: NA; V: TRBV6-5; size: NA; J: TRBJ1-5; CDR3: CASSQGMGNQPQHF; DNA: TGTGCCAGCAGTCAGGGGATGGGCAATCAGCCCCAGCATTTT
D: NA; V: TRBV2; size: NA; J: TRBJ2-7; CDR3: CATQLTEYEQYF; DNA: TGTGCCACCCAATTGACAGAATACGAGCAGTACTTC
D: TRBD1; V: TRBV6-6; size: NA; J: TRBJ2-1; CDR3: CASSLAGQGGDEQFF; DNA: TGTGCCAGCAGTCTCGCGGGACAGGGGGGCGATGAGCAGTTCTTC
D: TRBD2; V: TRBV4-1; size: once; J: TRBJ2-2; CDR3: CASSQVSLGSGRRTGELFF; DNA: TGCGCCAGCAGCCAAGTGTCTCTCGGTAGCGGGAGGAGAACCGGGGAGCTGTTTTTT
D: NA; V: TRBV30; size: NA; J: TRBJ2-7; CDR3: CAWSSGDRPYEQYF; DNA: TGTGCCTGGAGCTCAGGGGATAGGCCCTACGAGCAGTACTTC
D: TRBD1; V: TRBV19; size: NA; J: TRBJ2-1; CDR3: CASSLGRGHNEQFF; DNA: TGTGCCAGTAGTCTAGGCAGGGGGCACAATGAGCAGTTCTTC
D: TRBD2; V: TRBV5-6; size: NA; J: TRBJ2-7; CDR3: CASSATSAHEQYF; DNA: TGTGCCAGCAGCGCGACTAGCGCGCACGAGCAGTACTTC
D: TRBD2; V: TRBV14; size: NA; J: TRBJ2-5; CDR3: CASSQGLAGQYQETQYF; DNA: TGTGCCAGCAGCCAAGGACTAGCGGGACAGTACCAAGAGACCCAGTACTTC